Sequencing of this T cell receptor beta chain was carried out in a study of cytotoxic CD8 clonotypes in ibrutinib-treated CLL. About the research overall: With a range of 6 to 36, the median treatment time before response samples were taken was about twelve months.

Trimming took 3 bases from V and 2 from J, leaving 7 bases between them. This CDR3 has 13 amino acids. Germline V CDR1 and CDR2: MNHEY, SMNVEV (reference sequence). Produced via immunoSEQ multiplex PCR; TCRdb's table is partial and in-frame only. The sample gives several thousand clones, 61% of which show up once; roughly 18% is in the top ten. The receptor was derived from a human donor with chronic lymphocytic leukemia. Source: PBMCs, taken before ibrutinib treatment. The V and J genes are TRBV27 and TRBJ1-1; the D is unclear. The CDR3 loop is CASSFEGNTEAFF. CDR3 coding DNA: TGTGCCAGCAGTTTCGAGGGTAACACTGAAGCTTTCTTT.